This T cell receptor (beta chain) is drawn from a study of CD8 T cells in Susac syndrome. After extraction with the RNeasy kit, roughly 0.45 to 1 ug of the RNA was reverse transcribed using random hexamers. MiXCR, applied by TCRdb to the immunoSEQ multiplex PCR reads, yields one record per CDR3 protein. The sample includes a few hundred thousand distinct CDR3 sequences, around 92% of them seen just once. There are a few counts of this clonotype. Its specificity is unknown. Whole-study findings and limits: The study recognized that its TCR sequencing and HLA analysis covered a relatively small number of individuals.

V was clipped by 4 bases and J by 7 bases; unmatched bases: 6. The germline CDR1 and CDR2 sequences are SGDLS and YYNGEE. The CDR3 consists of 14 residues. The origin of this receptor is a human donor with multiple sclerosis. The material sequenced was CD4+ T cells from PBMCs. V is TRBV9 and J is TRBJ1-5, with 9 nucleotides matching TRBD1. The CDR3 region is CASSPGTGKQPQHF. The CDR3, as DNA: TGTGCCAGCAGCCCCGGGACAGGGAAACAGCCCCAGCATTTT.